This TCR beta chain was found in a study of beta chain features in type 1 diabetes. Study-wide results and caveats: Patients with type 1 diabetes carried fewer insertions and had more deletions at their VDJ junctions.

Expressed TCRB transcripts were sequenced because the entire RNA isolate underwent reverse transcription. The assay was immunoSEQ multiplex PCR, and TCRdb's table has in-frame clones only and misses some. The data hold 970,000 or so clones, with roughly 15% observed a single time. About this clone itself: Its antigen is unidentified.

CDR1 and CDR2 from the germline V gene are WSHSY and SAAADI. The V gene lost 4 bases and the J gene lost 7 bases, with 13 bases spanning the gap. This CDR3 is 14 amino acids long. V and J are TRBV10-2 and TRBJ1-4, with D tentatively TRBD1 (5 bases). Sequenced material: naive CD4+ T cells from blood. The sequence derives from a woman between 18 and 30 years old in good health. CDR3 DNA: TGCGCCAGCAGTGCAGGGAGTGAAGGTGAAAAACTGTTTTTT. Its translation is CASSAGSEGEKLFF.